The rows below give T cell receptor beta chains drawn from one sample of a study of siplizumab effects on memory and regulatory T cells. Only in-frame clones appear in the TCRdb table, and some are missing; sequencing was by immunoSEQ multiplex PCR. The repertoire holds 90,000 to 130,000 clones, with about nine tenths as singletons. Sequenced material: CD4+ T cells sorted from blood. The source of these receptors is a human donor in good health. The CDR3 runs from the conserved cysteine through the conserved F or W. Each record gives: CDR3 length, J gene, clone size, V gene, D gene, CDR3 DNA, CDR3 protein. D genes are given only for firm matches. The size of a clone is reported for some rows only, either as once, few or many, or as a class for expanded clones.

14	TRBJ1-2	.	TRBV27	.	TGTGCCAGCAGTTTTCGGGACGGTCTTTATGGCTACACCTTC	CASSFRDGLYGYTF
11	TRBJ1-4	.	TRBV28	.	TGTGCCAGCAGTCCCCAAAGAAAACTGTTTTTT	CASSPQRKLFF
16	TRBJ2-1	.	TRBV6-5	.	TGTGCCAGCAGTTACTCACGACCACCCGGCCACAATGAGCAGTTCTTC	CASSYSRPPGHNEQFF
11	TRBJ2-2	once	TRBV5-8	.	TGTGCCAGCAGCCTCACTGCGGTGCTGTTTTTT	CASSLTAVLFF
17	TRBJ2-1	.	TRBV6-1	TRBD1	TGTGCCAGCAGTGTCCAGCCCGGGACAGGGCGCTACAATGAGCAGTTCTTC	CASSVQPGTGRYNEQFF
15	TRBJ2-3	.	TRBV7-9	.	TGTGCCAGCAGCTTCCTCGGTGCGAGCACAGATACGCAGTATTTT	CASSFLGASTDTQYF
16	TRBJ1-2	.	TRBV7-2	TRBD1	TGTGCCAGCAGCGCCGGGACAGGGGGCTTCGGCTATGGCTACACCTTC	CASSAGTGGFGYGYTF
14	TRBJ1-2	.	TRBV5-5	.	TGTGCCAGCAGCCCACCATGGCGGTCTGATGGCTACACCTTC	CASSPPWRSDGYTF
15	TRBJ2-5	few	TRBV5-1	.	TGCGCCAGCAGGGGGCCTGAAGGAATCCAAGAGACCCAGTACTTC	CASRGPEGIQETQYF
17	TRBJ2-2	.	TRBV7-9	.	TGTGCCAGCAGCTTAGTCAATGAAGACAGCAACACCGGGGAGCTGTTTTTT	CASSLVNEDSNTGELFF
12	TRBJ1-5	.	TRBV19	.	TGTGCCAGTAGTATTGGCAACCTGCCCCAGCATTTT	CASSIGNLPQHF
18	TRBJ2-1	.	TRBV7-9	.	TGTGCCAGCAGCTTAGGTGCCGGTAGTGGGAGCTCCTACAATGAGCAGTTCTTC	CASSLGAGSGSSYNEQFF
13	TRBJ2-7	once	TRBV5-8	.	TGTGCCAGCATCAACAGCAACTCCTACGAGCAGTACTTC	CASINSNSYEQYF
17	TRBJ1-6	.	TRBV18	TRBD1	TGTGCCAGCTCACCGAATTATCCGGGACAGGGATTATCACCCCTCCACTTT	CASSPNYPGQGLSPLHF
12	TRBJ1-2	.	TRBV6-1	.	TGTGCCAGCAGTGGACGGGGGTATGGCTACACCTTC	CASSGRGYGYTF
15	TRBJ2-3	.	TRBV5-8	.	TGTGCCAGCACCCTGGGACACTTTGGGGGAGATACGCAGTATTTT	CASTLGHFGGDTQYF
15	TRBJ2-5	.	TRBV6-5	.	TGTGCCAGCAGTCGCGACGGGGGCAGGAGAGAGACCCAGTACTTC	CASSRDGGRRETQYF
15	TRBJ2-2	.	TRBV9	TRBD1	TGTGCCAGCAGCTTAAGGACAGGGGACACCGGGGAGCTGTTTTTT	CASSLRTGDTGELFF
15	TRBJ1-6	.	TRBV7-2	.	TGTGCCAGCAGCTTGGCCCCCCGCGGCAATTCACCCCTCCACTTT	CASSLAPRGNSPLHF
13	TRBJ1-5	.	TRBV19	.	TGTGCCAGTAGTGGGGAGGTCAATCAGCCCCAGCATTTT	CASSGEVNQPQHF
14	TRBJ2-7	.	TRBV5-4	.	TGTGCCAGCAGCTTACCCTTCGGAGCCTACGAGCAGTACTTC	CASSLPFGAYEQYF
15	TRBJ2-7	.	TRBV6-1	.	TGTGCCAGCAGTGAAACCCCAGATTTAGCCTACGAGCAGTACTTC	CASSETPDLAYEQYF
14	TRBJ2-3	.	TRBV5-1	.	TGCGCCAGCAGCTTGGATCCCTTAACAGATACGCAGTATTTT	CASSLDPLTDTQYF
12	TRBJ2-1	.	TRBV10-1	TRBD1	TGCGCCAGCAGTGGACAGGGTAATGAGCAGTTCTTC	CASSGQGNEQFF
13	TRBJ2-7	.	TRBV6-1	.	TGTGCCAGCAGAGAGACTAGCTCCTACGAGCAGTACTTC	CASRETSSYEQYF
16	TRBJ2-3	.	TRBV4-2	TRBD2	TGTGCCAGCAGCCCCCAGGATAGCGGGGGGCGGAATACGCAGTATTTT	CASSPQDSGGRNTQYF
12	TRBJ2-5	.	TRBV6-5	.	TGTGCCAGCAGCGGGGGTGGCCAGACCCAGTACTTC	CASSGGGQTQYF
15	TRBJ2-5	once	TRBV6-1	.	TGTGCCAGCAGTGACCCCTTTTCTTGGGCGGAGACCCAGTACTTC	CASSDPFSWAETQYF
12	TRBJ1-4	.	TRBV6-6	.	TGTGCCAGCAGGGAGACAGGAGGGAAACTGTTTTTT	CASRETGGKLFF
12	TRBJ1-1	.	TRBV7-9	.	TGTGCCAGCAGTCGCAGGGACGCTGAAGCTTTCTTT	CASSRRDAEAFF
18	TRBJ2-2	.	TRBV5-4	.	TGTGCCAGCAGCTTGGAACCGGGAAGACGGCGGAACACCGGGGAGCTGTTTTTT	CASSLEPGRRRNTGELFF